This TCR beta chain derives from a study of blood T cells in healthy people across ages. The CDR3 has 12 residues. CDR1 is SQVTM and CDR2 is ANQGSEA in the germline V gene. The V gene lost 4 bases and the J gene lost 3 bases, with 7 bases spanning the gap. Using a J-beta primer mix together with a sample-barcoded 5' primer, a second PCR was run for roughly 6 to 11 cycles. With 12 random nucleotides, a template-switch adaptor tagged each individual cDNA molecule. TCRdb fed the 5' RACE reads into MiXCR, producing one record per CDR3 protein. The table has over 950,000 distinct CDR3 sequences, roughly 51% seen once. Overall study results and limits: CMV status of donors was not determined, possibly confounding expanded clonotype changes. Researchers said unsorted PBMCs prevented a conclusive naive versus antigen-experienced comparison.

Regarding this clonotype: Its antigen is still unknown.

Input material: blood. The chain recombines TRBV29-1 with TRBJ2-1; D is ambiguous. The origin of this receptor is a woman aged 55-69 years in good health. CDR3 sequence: CSVVERYNEQFF. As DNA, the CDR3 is TGCAGCGTTGTTGAGCGCTACAATGAGCAGTTCTTC.